Included here is one T cell receptor beta chain sequence, with context. Its cognate antigen is unknown. The data were taken from a study of human T cells and chemical hapten exposure. Study-level background: Application of 0.01% DPC to the upper back was done by patch test, with a reading at 6 days. Whole-study findings and limits: There was no change with DPC sensitization in TCRs above 1 in 1000 frequency. Because they had alopecia, donors may respond immunologically unlike healthy people.

The time point: patch test 2, 6 weeks after DPC sensitization. Treatment indicated: therapeutic diphenylcyclopropenone sensitization with weekly scalp DPC. Using its own MiXCR run on the RACE reads, TCRdb lists one record per CDR3 protein. The table includes 140,000 or so distinct CDR3 sequences, roughly 10% detected once. Germline values: CDR1 SGHAT, CDR2 FQNNGV. The CDR3 is 15 amino acids. The J segment lost 6 bases and the V segment lost 3 bases, leaving 11 bases of the junction unmatched. The V and J genes are TRBV11-2 and TRBJ2-7; 7 bases align to TRBD2. This sequence was found in a woman aged 50 to 60 with alopecia areata. Some clones in this sample may be carry-over from other donors' samples. This sample comprised whole blood, obtained in connection with sensitization to the hapten diphenylcyclopropenone (DPC). CDR3 DNA: TGTGCCAGCAGCTTCGCCGGACTAGATTTGGTCGAGCAGTACTTC. This sequence encodes CASSFAGLDLVEQYF.